Listed here are 32 T cell receptor beta chains from one sample, sequenced in a study of follicular helper T cells after annual influenza vaccination. Sequencing was performed with immunoSEQ multiplex PCR; in TCRdb, only in-frame clones are kept and a portion is missing. The sample contains 9,000 or so clones, approximately 83% of which appear only once. Time point: 2013-2014 season, 7 days after vaccination. The specimen comprised CXCR5+ CD38- circulating T follicular helper cells from blood, sampled 7 days after influenza vaccination. This sample's subset: circulating Tfh, non-naive CD4+CXCR5+PD-1+ (ICOS+CD38+ or ICOS-CD38-). These TCRs come from an adult who received the influenza vaccine.

This sequence joins TRBV6-6 and TRBJ2-7, with 7 bases matching TRBD1. Germline CDR1 and CDR2: MNHNY and SVGAGI (reference sequence). J gave up 12 bases and V 4 bases, and 6 bases lay outside the gene matches. The CDR3 has 11 residues. CDR3 sequence (DNA): TGTGCCAGCAGTTCACAGGGACAGCCGTACTTC. Protein product: CASSSQGQPYF.

CDR3 DNA: TGCGCCAGCAGGCCGAGGGGTTTCATGAACACTGAAGCTTTCTTT. Translation gives CASRPRGFMNTEAFF. The chain is built from TRBV5-1 and TRBJ1-1; D possibly corresponds to TRBD1 (5 bases). V lost 5 bases to trimming and J lost 0 bases, with 14 bases between them. Germline CDR1 is SGHRS and CDR2 is YFSETQ. This CDR3 is built from 15 residues.

This clone was seen more than once but under ten times. The V call is TRBV2, the J call TRBJ2-7, with 15 nucleotides matching TRBD2. V shed 6 bases, J shed 7 bases, and the junction held 4 bases outside the gene matches. This CDR3 region has 14 residues. Germline values: CDR1 SNHLY, CDR2 FYNNEI. CDR3 amino acids: CASRGLAGGQEQYF. CDR3 coding DNA: TGTGCCAGCAGGGGACTAGCGGGAGGACAGGAGCAGTACTTC.

The rearrangement links TRBV2 to TRBJ2-5; either TRBD1 or TRBD2 may fit D (5 bases each). Trimming removed 4 bases at V and 5 bases at J, with 17 bases between. The CDR3 spans 15 residues. Germline CDR1 reads SNHLY; CDR2 reads FYNNEI. CDR3 amino acids: CASSGSGTVPETQYF. DNA for the CDR3: TGTGCCAGCAGTGGATCCGGGACCGTTCCCGAGACCCAGTACTTC.

The rearrangement uses TRBV6-5 and TRBJ1-1, with 8 bases aligning to TRBD1. Trimming at V came to 6 bases and at J to 4 bases, leaving 7 bases not matched to a gene. Germline CDR1 and CDR2: MNHEY and SVGAGI. The CDR3 has 14 residues. CDR3 coding DNA: TGTGCCAGCAGCCGACAGGGGCTGGGCACTGAAGCTTTCTTT. It is translated as CASSRQGLGTEAFF.

This rearrangement joins TRBV21-1 to TRBJ1-3; whether TRBD1, the table's D call, matches the DNA was not checked. TRBV21-1 is annotated as a pseudogene. The CDR3 extends over 16 amino acids. This CDR3 reads CASSRTGVDSGNTIYF. The DNA for the CDR3 is TGTGCCAGCAGTCGAACAGGGGTTGACTCTGGAAACACCATATATTTT.

The chain links TRBV11-2 to TRBJ2-3; 8 nucleotides align to TRBD1. Germline CDR1 is SGHAT and CDR2 is FQNNGV. V shed 5 bases and J 1 base; nucleotides not matched to a gene: 14. This CDR3 has 18 residues. CDR3 sequence: CASSPTGAPGLGTDTQYF. The CDR3 bases are TGTGCCAGCAGCCCGACAGGGGCCCCTGGTTTAGGCACAGATACGCAGTATTTT.

This rearrangement joins TRBV30 to TRBJ2-3, with 8 bases that match TRBD2. The trim removed 0 bases at V and 4 bases at J, leaving 6 bases unmatched. The CDR3 totals 15 residues. Germline V gene data show CDR1 as GTSNPN and CDR2 as SVGIG (reference sequence). The CDR3, as DNA: TGTGCCTGGAGTGTAGGAAGCGGGAGCGCAGATACGCAGTATTTT. Translating gives CAWSVGSGSADTQYF.

This clone has just a few counts. This chain uses TRBV5-6 with TRBJ1-6; a weak D match, TRBD1 (5 bases). This CDR3 comprises 16 residues. The germline V and J ends were trimmed by 0 bases and 8 bases, with 15 bases remaining between them. Germline loops: CDR1 SGHDT, CDR2 YYEEEE. DNA for the CDR3: TGTGCCAGCAGCTTGGTCTCAGGAGCGGGGGATTCACCCCTCCACTTT. Protein product: CASSLVSGAGDSPLHF.

The chain combines TRBV19 with TRBJ2-3; D ambiguous. Germline CDR1 reads LNHDA; CDR2 reads SQIVND (reference sequence). This CDR3 has 18 residues. Between the trimmed V and J ends, which lost 1 base and 6 bases, there was a span of 23 bases. The CDR3 reads CASSIAPPQPPAKDTQYF. CDR3 sequence (DNA): TGTGCCAGTAGTATAGCCCCCCCACAGCCACCGGCAAAGGATACGCAGTATTTT.

This clone was counted between two and nine times. The chain is built from TRBV2 and TRBJ1-2; D is undetermined. V shed 7 bases and J shed 7 bases, with 16 bases lying between them. Germline V CDR1 and CDR2: SNHLY, FYNNEI. The CDR3 contains 13 residues. CDR3 sequence (DNA): TGTGCCAGCATTTCGAGGGAGAACGGTGGCTACACCTTC. Translation: CASISRENGGYTF.

This rearrangement joins TRBV18 to TRBJ2-1; 9 nucleotides line up with TRBD2. Per germline, CDR1 KGHSH and CDR2 LQKENI. The CDR3 consists of 15 residues. V shed 3 bases, J shed 10 bases, and the junction held 10 bases outside the gene matches. CDR3 amino acids: CASSPPGLASPEQFF. CDR3 in DNA: TGTGCCAGCTCACCTCCGGGACTAGCCTCCCCCGAGCAGTTCTTC. Together with reference TRBV18 and TRBJ2-1, the CDR3 gives the full variable domain: NAGVMQNPRHLVRRRGQEARLRCSPMKGHSHVYWYRQLPEEGLKFMVYLQKENIIDESGMPKERFSAEFPKEGPSILRIQQVVRGDSAAYFCASSPPGLASPEQFFGPGTRLTVL.

The chain employs TRBV7-3 and TRBJ2-7; 7 bases agree with TRBD1. Per germline, CDR1 SGHTA and CDR2 FQGTGA. The CDR3 extends over 13 amino acids. With V trimmed by 4 bases and J by 3 bases, 3 bases remained unmatched. The CDR3 nucleotides are TGTGCCAGCAGCTCCGGGACAGACTACGAGCAGTACTTC. This codes for CASSSGTDYEQYF.

The chain employs TRBV7-3 and TRBJ1-2, with no clear D. CDR1 SGHTA and CDR2 FQGTGA come from the germline V gene. The V and J ends lost 4 bases and 8 bases respectively, with 17 bases between them. The CDR3 length is 14 residues. DNA of the CDR3: TGTGCCAGCAGCTCCGTCCCCGGTCAAAGCGGCTACACCTTC. This gives the protein CASSSVPGQSGYTF.

The chain links TRBV4-2 to TRBJ1-4; the match to TRBD1 covers 8 bases. Germline assignment: CDR1 LGHNA and CDR2 YNFKEQ. The length of the CDR3 is 16 residues. V shed 0 bases, J shed 7 bases, and the junction held 7 bases outside the gene matches. The CDR3 here is CASSQDFTGGIEKLFF. In DNA, the CDR3 is TGTGCCAGCAGCCAAGATTTCACAGGGGGAATTGAAAAACTGTTTTTT.

The chain joins TRBV19 to TRBJ2-1; D perhaps matches TRBD1 (5 bases). V gave up 0 bases and J gave up 0 bases, with 9 bases separating them. Germline assignment: CDR1 LNHDA and CDR2 SQIVND (reference sequence). CDR3 size: 16 residues. The CDR3 protein is CASSIETGSSYNEQFF. The CDR3 coding sequence is TGTGCCAGTAGTATAGAAACAGGCAGCTCCTACAATGAGCAGTTCTTC.

The chain combines TRBV7-2 with TRBJ1-5; perhaps TRBD1 as D (6 bases). CDR3 size: 15 residues. CDR1 SGHTA and CDR2 FQGNSA come from the germline V gene. Trimming pared 5 bases from V and 0 bases from J, leaving 11 bases between. Here the CDR3 reads CASSPQGYSNQPQHF. DNA of the CDR3: TGTGCCAGCAGCCCACAGGGATATAGCAATCAGCCCCAGCATTTT.

V and J are TRBV5-4 and TRBJ1-1, with D unresolved. Germline CDR1 reads SGHNT; CDR2 reads YYREEE (reference sequence). This CDR3 contains 16 residues. V was pared by 4 bases and J by 1 base, with 17 bases between. The CDR3 bases are TGTGCCAGCAGCCCCAAAAGGCGGGCCGAGAACACTGAAGCTTTCTTT. Protein: CASSPKRRAENTEAFF.

The rearrangement joins TRBV6-6 to TRBJ2-7; D is possibly TRBD2 (5 bases). The germline gives CDR1 MNHNY, CDR2 SVGAGI (reference sequence). The CDR3 has 15 amino acids. The ends were cut back, 6 bases at V and 1 base at J, with 16 bases in the middle. The CDR3 region is CASSRLGSGSYEQYF. CDR3 sequence (DNA): TGTGCCAGCAGCCGCCTGGGAAGCGGTTCCTACGAGCAGTACTTC.

This clone was observed once. The gene calls are TRBV18 and TRBJ2-7; 7 nucleotides line up with TRBD1. With 3 bases clipped from V and 2 bases from J, the junction kept 7 bases outside the gene matches. Germline-derived CDR1 and CDR2 are KGHSH and LQKENI. The CDR3 runs 15 residues. The CDR3 DNA follows: TGTGCCAGCTCACCTCCGACAGGGTCCCCCTACGAGCAGTACTTC. This sequence encodes CASSPPTGSPYEQYF.

This CDR3 reads CASSMGQGPGELFF. The CDR3 DNA sequence: TGTGCCAGTAGTATGGGACAGGGGCCCGGGGAGCTGTTTTTT. This sequence joins TRBV19 and TRBJ2-2; 10 bases match TRBD1. The germline V gene encodes CDR1 LNHDA and CDR2 SQIVND (reference sequence). V lost 3 bases, J lost 6 bases, and 1 base stayed unmatched. The CDR3 has 14 residues.

Turning to this clone: This specimen includes other DNA sequences encoding the same CDR3. The genes are TRBV4-3 and TRBJ2-5; tentatively, D is TRBD1 or TRBD2 (5 bases each). The CDR3 extends over 14 amino acids. V gave up 0 bases and J gave up 5 bases, with 10 bases separating them. Germline CDR1 and CDR2: LGHNA and YSLEER. The CDR3 loop reads CASSQDLRGETQYF. The CDR3 region has the DNA TGCGCCAGCAGCCAAGATCTGAGGGGTGAGACCCAGTACTTC.

The V and J genes are TRBV6-1 and TRBJ1-2; D is perhaps TRBD1 (5 bases). The CDR3 length is 13 residues. Germline V gives CDR1 MNHNS, CDR2 SASEGT. V lost 10 bases to trimming and J lost 5 bases, with 17 bases between them. The CDR3 protein is CATPLEGKYGYTF. Written as DNA, the CDR3 is TGTGCCACACCCCTGGAGGGGAAATATGGCTACACCTTC.

The CDR3 sequence is CASSQDTLRYGYTF. In DNA form, the CDR3 reads TGTGCCAGCAGCCAGGACACCTTACGCTATGGCTACACCTTC. V usage is TRBV11-2 and J usage is TRBJ1-2, with D perhaps TRBD1 (5 bases). Germline-derived CDR1 and CDR2 are SGHAT and FQNNGV. The V gene lost 5 bases and the J gene lost 4 bases, with 14 bases spanning the gap. This CDR3 contains 14 residues.

The CDR3: CASSLAGSSGNTIYF. CDR3 sequence (DNA): TGCGCCAGCAGCTTGGCCGGGTCCTCTGGAAACACCATATATTTT. The chain carries TRBV5-1 and TRBJ1-3; no clear D gene. The CDR3 is 15 residues long. Trimming pared 0 bases from V and 0 bases from J, leaving 7 bases between. In germline, CDR1 is SGHRS, CDR2 YFSETQ.

The chain links TRBV9 to TRBJ2-3; 9 bases fit TRBD2. This CDR3 has 15 amino acids. Germline V CDR1 and CDR2: SGDLS, YYNGEE. V was clipped by 2 bases and J by 5 bases; unmatched bases: 6. DNA of the CDR3: TGTGCCAGCAGCGTCAGCGGGGGGCGGGAAGATACGCAGTATTTT. Its translation is CASSVSGGREDTQYF. Filled out from reference TRBV9 and TRBJ2-3, the complete variable domain reads DSGVTQTPKHLITATGQRVTLRCSPRSGDLSVYWYQQSLDQGLQFLIQYYNGEERAKGNILERFSAQQFPDLHSELNLSSLELGDSALYFCASSVSGGREDTQYFGPGTRLTVL.

CDR3 DNA: TGTGCCAGCAGCTTAGGACACCAGGATATCGGCGAGCAGTACTTC. As protein: CASSLGHQDIGEQYF. The chain has TRBV7-2 and TRBJ2-7; unclear D gene. This CDR3 comprises 15 residues. The germline CDR1 and CDR2 sequences are SGHTA and FQGNSA. Trimming shortened V by 1 base and J by 6 bases, and 16 bases separated the two germline ends.

The chain employs TRBV7-8 and TRBJ1-6; possible D gene TRBD1, 5 bases. Germline CDR1 is SGHVS and CDR2 is FQNEAQ. Trimming left V 5 bases short and J 7 bases short, with 18 bases between. This CDR3 region has 16 residues. This CDR3 reads CASSQGASAVNSPLHF. The CDR3 DNA is TGTGCCAGCAGCCAAGGGGCATCGGCAGTAAATTCACCCCTCCACTTT.

The rearrangement joins TRBV18 to TRBJ2-1; 10 nucleotides align to TRBD2. Unmatched junction bases numbered 6, after V lost 0 bases and J lost 7 bases. The germline gives CDR1 KGHSH, CDR2 LQKENI. The CDR3 covers 16 residues. The CDR3 sequence: CASSPPLAGVSNEQFF. In DNA, the CDR3 is TGTGCCAGCTCACCACCCCTAGCGGGAGTTAGTAATGAGCAGTTCTTC.

This chain links TRBV6-5 with TRBJ2-3; TRBD2 aligns across 13 bases. Germline-derived CDR1 and CDR2 are MNHEY and SVGAGI. The CDR3 extends over 15 amino acids. Trimming took 4 bases from V and 4 from J; bases not matched to a gene: 2. The CDR3 DNA reads TGTGCCAGCAGTTTAACTAGCGGGAGGGCAGATACGCAGTATTTT. The encoded protein is CASSLTSGRADTQYF.

The chain is built from TRBV5-1 and TRBJ2-3; D is possibly TRBD1 or TRBD2 (6 bases each). Trimming took off 4 bases at V and 0 bases at J, with 24 bases between the two ends. The CDR3 spans 19 residues. Germline V gene sequence: CDR1 SGHRS, CDR2 YFSETQ. The CDR3 here is CASSLGRGGTGTSTDTQYF. The CDR3 DNA is TGCGCCAGCAGCCTGGGCAGGGGAGGTACGGGTACTAGCACAGATACGCAGTATTTT.

CDR3 sequence reads: CASSRGTGGEKLFF. The CDR3 DNA reads TGCGCCAGCAGCCGCGGGACAGGAGGCGAAAAACTGTTTTTT. The rearrangement uses TRBV4-1 and TRBJ1-4, with 8 positions matching TRBD1. Trimming took 4 bases from V and 8 from J; bases not matched to a gene: 6. This CDR3 is built from 14 residues. Germline V lookup: CDR1 MGHRA, CDR2 YSYEKL.